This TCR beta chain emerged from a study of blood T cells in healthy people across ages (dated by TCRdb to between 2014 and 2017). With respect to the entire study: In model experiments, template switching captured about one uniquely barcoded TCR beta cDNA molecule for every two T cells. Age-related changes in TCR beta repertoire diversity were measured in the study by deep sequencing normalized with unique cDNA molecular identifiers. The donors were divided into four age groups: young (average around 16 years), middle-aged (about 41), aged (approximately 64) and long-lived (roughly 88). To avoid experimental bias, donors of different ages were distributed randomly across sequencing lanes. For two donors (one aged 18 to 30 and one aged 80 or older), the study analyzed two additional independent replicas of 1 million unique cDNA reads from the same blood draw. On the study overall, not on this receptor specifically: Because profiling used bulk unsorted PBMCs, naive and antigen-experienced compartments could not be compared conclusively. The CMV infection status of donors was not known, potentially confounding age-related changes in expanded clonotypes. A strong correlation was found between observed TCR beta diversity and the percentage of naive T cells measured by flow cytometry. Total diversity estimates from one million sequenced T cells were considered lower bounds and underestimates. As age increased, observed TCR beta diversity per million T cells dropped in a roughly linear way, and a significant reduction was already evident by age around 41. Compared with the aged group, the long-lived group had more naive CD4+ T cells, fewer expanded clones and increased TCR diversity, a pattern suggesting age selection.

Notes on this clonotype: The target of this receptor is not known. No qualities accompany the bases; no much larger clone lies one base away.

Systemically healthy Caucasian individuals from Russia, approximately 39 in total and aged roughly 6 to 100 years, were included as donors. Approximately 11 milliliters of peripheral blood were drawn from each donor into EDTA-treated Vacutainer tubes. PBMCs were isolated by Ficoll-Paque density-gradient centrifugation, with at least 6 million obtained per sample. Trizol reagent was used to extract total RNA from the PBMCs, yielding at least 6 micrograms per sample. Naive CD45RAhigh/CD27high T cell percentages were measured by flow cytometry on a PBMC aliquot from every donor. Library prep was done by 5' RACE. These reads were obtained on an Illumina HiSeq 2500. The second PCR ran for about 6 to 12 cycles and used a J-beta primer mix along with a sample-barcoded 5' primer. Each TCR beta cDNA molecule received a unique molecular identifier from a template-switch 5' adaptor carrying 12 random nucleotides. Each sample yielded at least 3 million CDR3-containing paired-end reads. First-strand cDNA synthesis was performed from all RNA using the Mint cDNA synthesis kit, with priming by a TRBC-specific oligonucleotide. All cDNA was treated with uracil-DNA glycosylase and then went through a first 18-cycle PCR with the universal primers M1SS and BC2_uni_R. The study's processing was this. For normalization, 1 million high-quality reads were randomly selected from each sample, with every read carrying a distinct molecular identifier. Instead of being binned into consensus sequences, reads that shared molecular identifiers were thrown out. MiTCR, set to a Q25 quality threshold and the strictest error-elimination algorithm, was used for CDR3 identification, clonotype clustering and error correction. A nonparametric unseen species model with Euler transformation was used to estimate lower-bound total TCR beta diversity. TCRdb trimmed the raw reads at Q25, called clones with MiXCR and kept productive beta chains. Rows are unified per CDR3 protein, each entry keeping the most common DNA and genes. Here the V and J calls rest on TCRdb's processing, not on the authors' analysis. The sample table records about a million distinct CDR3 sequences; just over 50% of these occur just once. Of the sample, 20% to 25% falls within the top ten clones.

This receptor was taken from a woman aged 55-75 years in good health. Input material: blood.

The DNA reads TGCAGTGCTAGGGGGGCGGAGGTTAGCAATCAGCCCCAGCATTTT. The translation is CSARGAEVSNQPQHF. The V and J segments used are TRBV20-1 and TRBJ1-5; TRBD1 is perhaps the D gene, given 6 matching bases. In the germline V gene (reference sequence), CDR1 corresponds to DFQATT and CDR2 to SNEGSKA. The CDR3 sequence holds 15 residues, the cysteine and phenylalanine included. Just the 45-base CDR3 DNA is kept, in frame starting at base 1. The junction shows trimming of 3 bases on V and 0 bases on J, plus 12 bases between the germline ends.